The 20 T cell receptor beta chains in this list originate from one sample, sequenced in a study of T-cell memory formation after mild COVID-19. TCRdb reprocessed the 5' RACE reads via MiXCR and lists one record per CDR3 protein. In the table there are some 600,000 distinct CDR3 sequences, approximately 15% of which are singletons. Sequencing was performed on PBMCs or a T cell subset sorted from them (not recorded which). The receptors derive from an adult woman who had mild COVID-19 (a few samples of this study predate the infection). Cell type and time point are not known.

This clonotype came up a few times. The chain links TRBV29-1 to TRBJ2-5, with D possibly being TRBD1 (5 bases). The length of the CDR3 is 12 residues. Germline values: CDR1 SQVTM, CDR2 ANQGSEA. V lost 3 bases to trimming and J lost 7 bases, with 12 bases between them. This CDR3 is CSVEDGQGTQYF. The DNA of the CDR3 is TGCAGCGTTGAGGACGGCCAGGGGACCCAGTACTTC. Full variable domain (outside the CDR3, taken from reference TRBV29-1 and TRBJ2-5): SAVISQKPSRDICQRGTSLTIQCQVDSQVTMMFWYRQQPGQSLTLIATANQGSEATYESGFVIDKFPISRPNLTFSTLTVSNMSPEDSSIYLCSVEDGQGTQYFGPGTRLLVL.

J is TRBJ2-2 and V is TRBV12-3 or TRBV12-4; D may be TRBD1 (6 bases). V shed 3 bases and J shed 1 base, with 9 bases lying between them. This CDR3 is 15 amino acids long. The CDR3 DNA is TGTGCCAGCAGTTTCGTGACAGGGAACACCGGGGAGCTGTTTTTT. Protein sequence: CASSFVTGNTGELFF.

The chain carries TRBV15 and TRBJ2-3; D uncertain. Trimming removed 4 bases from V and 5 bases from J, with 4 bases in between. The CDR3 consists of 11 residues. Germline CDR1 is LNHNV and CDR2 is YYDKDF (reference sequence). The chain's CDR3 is CATSKQDTQYF. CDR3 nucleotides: TGTGCCACCAGCAAACAAGATACGCAGTATTTT.

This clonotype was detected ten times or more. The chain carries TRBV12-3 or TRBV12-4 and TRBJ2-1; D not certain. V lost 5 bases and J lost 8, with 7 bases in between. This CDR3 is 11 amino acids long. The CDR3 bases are TGTGCCAGCAGTAGTTTCGATGAGCAGTTCTTC. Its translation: CASSSFDEQFF.

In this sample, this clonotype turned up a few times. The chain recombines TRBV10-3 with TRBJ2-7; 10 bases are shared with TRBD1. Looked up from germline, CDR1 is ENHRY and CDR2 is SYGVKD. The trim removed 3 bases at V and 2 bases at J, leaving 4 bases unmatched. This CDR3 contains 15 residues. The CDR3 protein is CAISDLDRGTYEQYF. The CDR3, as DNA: TGTGCCATCAGTGACCTGGACAGGGGGACCTACGAGCAGTACTTC.

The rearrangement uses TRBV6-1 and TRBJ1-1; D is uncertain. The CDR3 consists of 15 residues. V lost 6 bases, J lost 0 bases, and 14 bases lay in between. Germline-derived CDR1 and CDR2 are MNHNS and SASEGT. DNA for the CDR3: TGTGCCAGCAGGGAGCGCCAACCCATGAACACTGAAGCTTTCTTT. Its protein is CASRERQPMNTEAFF.

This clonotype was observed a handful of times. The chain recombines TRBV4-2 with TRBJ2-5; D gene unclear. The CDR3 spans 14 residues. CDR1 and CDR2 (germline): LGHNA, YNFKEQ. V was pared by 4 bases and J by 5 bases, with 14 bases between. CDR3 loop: CASSPKAGRETQYF. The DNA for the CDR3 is TGTGCCAGCAGCCCTAAGGCTGGGCGGGAGACCCAGTACTTC.

The CDR3 region is CASSSLWGTGASRDGYTF. The CDR3 DNA follows: TGTGCCAGTAGTTCCCTCTGGGGGACAGGGGCGTCGAGGGATGGCTACACCTTC. The chain has TRBV19 and TRBJ1-2; 10 bases agree with TRBD1. There are 18 residues in the CDR3. Germline loops: CDR1 LNHDA, CDR2 SQIVND (reference sequence). The V segment lost 5 bases and the J segment 6 bases; nucleotides outside the gene matches: 18.

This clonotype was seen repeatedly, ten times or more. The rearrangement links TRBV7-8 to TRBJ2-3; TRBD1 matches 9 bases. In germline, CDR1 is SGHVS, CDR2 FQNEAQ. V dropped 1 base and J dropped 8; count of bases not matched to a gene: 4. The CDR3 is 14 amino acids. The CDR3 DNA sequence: TGTGCCAGCAGCTTAGAACAGGGGGCTTTTACGCAGTATTTT. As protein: CASSLEQGAFTQYF.

For the CDR3, the DNA is TGCAGCGTAGGGAACAGGGGCCAGAACACTGAAGCTTTCTTT. This gives the protein CSVGNRGQNTEAFF. The chain carries TRBV29-1 and TRBJ1-1; 7 nucleotides agree with TRBD1. Trimming at V came to 6 bases and at J to 1 base, leaving 8 bases not matched to a gene. Germline V gives CDR1 SQVTM, CDR2 ANQGSEA. This CDR3 has 14 amino acids.

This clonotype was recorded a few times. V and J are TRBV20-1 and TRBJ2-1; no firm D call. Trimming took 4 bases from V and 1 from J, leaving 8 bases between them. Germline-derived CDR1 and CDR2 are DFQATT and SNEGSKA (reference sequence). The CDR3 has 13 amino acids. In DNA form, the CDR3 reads TGCAGTGCTACTTTCGGTTCCTACAATGAGCAGTTCTTC. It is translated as CSATFGSYNEQFF.

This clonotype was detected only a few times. This CDR3 reads CASSYTGTGSSYEQYF. CDR3 in DNA: TGTGCCAGCAGCTACACCGGGACAGGGTCATCCTACGAGCAGTACTTC. The genes are TRBV7-8 and TRBJ2-7; 9 bases match TRBD1. The trim removed 4 bases at V and 1 base at J, leaving 8 bases unmatched. The germline gives CDR1 SGHVS, CDR2 FQNEAQ. CDR3 size: 16 residues. Supplemented by reference TRBV7-8 and TRBJ2-7, the full variable domain reads GAGVSQSPRYKVAKRGQDVALRCDPISGHVSLFWYQQALGQGPEFLTYFQNEAQLDKSGLPSDRFFAERPEGSVSTLKIQRTQQEDSAVYLCASSYTGTGSSYEQYFGPGTRLTVT.

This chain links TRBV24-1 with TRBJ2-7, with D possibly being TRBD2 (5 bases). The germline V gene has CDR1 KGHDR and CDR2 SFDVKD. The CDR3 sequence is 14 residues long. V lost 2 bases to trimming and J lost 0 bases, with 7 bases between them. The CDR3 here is CATSDSGYSYEQYF. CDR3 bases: TGTGCCACCAGTGATTCGGGATACTCCTACGAGCAGTACTTC.

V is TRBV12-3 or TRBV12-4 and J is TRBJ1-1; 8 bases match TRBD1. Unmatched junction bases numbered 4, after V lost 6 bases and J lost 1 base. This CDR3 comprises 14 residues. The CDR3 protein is CASRVQGGNTEAFF. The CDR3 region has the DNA TGTGCCAGCAGGGTACAGGGGGGGAACACTGAAGCTTTCTTT.

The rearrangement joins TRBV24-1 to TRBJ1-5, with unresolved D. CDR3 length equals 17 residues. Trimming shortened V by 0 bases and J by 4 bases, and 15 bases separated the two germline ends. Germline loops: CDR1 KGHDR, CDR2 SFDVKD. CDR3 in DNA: TGTGCCACCAGTGATTTGCATCGGCAGCGGAAAAATCAGCCCCAGCATTTT. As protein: CATSDLHRQRKNQPQHF.

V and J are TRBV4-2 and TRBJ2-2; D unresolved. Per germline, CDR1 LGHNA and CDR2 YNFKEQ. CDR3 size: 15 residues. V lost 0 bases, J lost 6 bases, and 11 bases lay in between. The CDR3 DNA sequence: TGTGCCAGCAGCCAAGAGGGTGGGTTCCCCGGGGAGCTGTTTTTT. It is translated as CASSQEGGFPGELFF.

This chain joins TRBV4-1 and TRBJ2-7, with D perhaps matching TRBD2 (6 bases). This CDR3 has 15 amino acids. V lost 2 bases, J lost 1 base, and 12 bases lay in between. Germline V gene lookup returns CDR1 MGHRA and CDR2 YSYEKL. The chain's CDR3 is CASSQKGTDSYEQYF. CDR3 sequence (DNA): TGCGCCAGCAGCCAAAAAGGGACTGATTCCTACGAGCAGTACTTC.

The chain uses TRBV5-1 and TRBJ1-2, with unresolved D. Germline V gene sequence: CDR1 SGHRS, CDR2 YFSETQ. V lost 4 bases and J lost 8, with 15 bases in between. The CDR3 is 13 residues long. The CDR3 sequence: CASSLPTPGGYTF. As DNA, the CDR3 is TGCGCCAGCAGCCTCCCGACCCCGGGGGGCTACACCTTC.

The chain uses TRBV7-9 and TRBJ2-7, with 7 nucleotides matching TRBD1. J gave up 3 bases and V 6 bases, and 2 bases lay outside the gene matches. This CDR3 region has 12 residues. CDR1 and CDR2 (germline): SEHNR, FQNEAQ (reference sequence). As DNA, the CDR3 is TGTGCCAGCAGGGACAGGAACTACGAGCAGTACTTC. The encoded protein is CASRDRNYEQYF.

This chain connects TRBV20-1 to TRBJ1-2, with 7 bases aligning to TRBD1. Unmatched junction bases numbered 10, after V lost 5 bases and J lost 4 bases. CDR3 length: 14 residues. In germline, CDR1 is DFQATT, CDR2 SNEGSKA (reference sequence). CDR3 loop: CSASFTGTAYGYTF. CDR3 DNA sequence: TGCAGTGCTTCTTTTACCGGGACAGCCTATGGCTACACCTTC.